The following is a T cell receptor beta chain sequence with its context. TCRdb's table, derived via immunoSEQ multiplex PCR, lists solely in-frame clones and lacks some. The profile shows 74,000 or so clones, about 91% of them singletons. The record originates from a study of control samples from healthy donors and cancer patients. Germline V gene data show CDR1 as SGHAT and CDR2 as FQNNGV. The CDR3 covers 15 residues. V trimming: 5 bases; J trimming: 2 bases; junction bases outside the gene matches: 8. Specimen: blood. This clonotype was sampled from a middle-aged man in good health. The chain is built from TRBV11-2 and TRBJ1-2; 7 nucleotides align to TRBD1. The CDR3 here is CASSVTPGQNYGYTF. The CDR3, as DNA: TGTGCCAGCAGCGTCACCCCGGGACAGAACTATGGCTACACCTTC.